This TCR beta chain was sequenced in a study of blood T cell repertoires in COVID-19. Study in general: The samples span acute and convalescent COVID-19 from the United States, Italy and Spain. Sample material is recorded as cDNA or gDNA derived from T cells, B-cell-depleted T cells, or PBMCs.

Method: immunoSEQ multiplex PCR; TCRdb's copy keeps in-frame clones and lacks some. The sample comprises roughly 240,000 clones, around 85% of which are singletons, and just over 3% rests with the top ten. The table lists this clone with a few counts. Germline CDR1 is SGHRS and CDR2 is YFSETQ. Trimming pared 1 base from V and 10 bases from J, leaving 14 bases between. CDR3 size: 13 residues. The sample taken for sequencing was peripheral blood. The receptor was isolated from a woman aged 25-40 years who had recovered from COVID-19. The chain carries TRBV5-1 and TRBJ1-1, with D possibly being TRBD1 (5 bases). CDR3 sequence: CASSLTGGNLAFF. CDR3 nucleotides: TGCGCCAGCAGCTTGACAGGCGGAAATCTAGCTTTCTTT. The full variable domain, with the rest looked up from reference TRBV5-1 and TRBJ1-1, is KAGVTQTPRYLIKTRGQQVTLSCSPISGHRSVSWYQQTPGQGLQFLFEYFSETQRNKGNFPGRFSGRQFSNSRSEMNVSTLELGDSALYLCASSLTGGNLAFFGQGTRLTVV.